Shown below are 21 T cell receptor beta chains from a single sample sequenced in a study of vaccination effects on CD4 cells after COVID-19. Within the ViraFEST assay, antigen-specific CD4+ T cells underwent expansion with viral peptide pools prior to sequencing. CD4+ T cell isolation took place after 10 days of culture. Vaccine administered to participants consisted of two doses of either BNT162b2 or mRNA-1273. No antigen has been identified for these receptors. Sequencing was performed with immunoSEQ multiplex PCR; in TCRdb, only in-frame clones are kept and a portion is missing. Seen here are approximately 31,000 clones, 72% observed once, and the top ten hold around 12%. The sequences come from CD4+ T cells from PBMCs cultured with HCoV-229E spike peptides, collected after COVID-19 vaccination. The receptors stem from a human donor who received a COVID-19 vaccine.

The V call is TRBV7-8, the J call TRBJ2-3, with D possibly matching TRBD2 (5 bases). V was trimmed by 1 base and J by 2 bases, leaving 10 bases between them. The CDR3 is 15 residues long. Germline V lookup: CDR1 SGHVS, CDR2 FQNEAQ. The CDR3 is CASSLGRYLTDTQYF. The DNA of the CDR3 is TGTGCCAGCAGCTTAGGGAGGTACCTCACAGATACGCAGTATTTT.

The chain uses TRBV6-6 and TRBJ1-5; no reliable D call. Germline V gene data show CDR1 as MNHNY and CDR2 as SVGAGI (reference sequence). CDR3 size: 14 residues. V was pared by 4 bases and J by 5 bases, with 12 bases between. CDR3 loop: CASSSATVDQPQHF. The CDR3 nucleotides read TGTGCCAGCAGTTCAGCGACGGTGGATCAGCCCCAGCATTTT.

The chain couples TRBV5-4 to TRBJ2-7, with no clear D. CDR1 is SGHNT and CDR2 is YYREEE in the germline V gene (reference sequence). Trimming left V 1 base short and J 2 bases short, with 10 bases between. There are 14 residues in the CDR3. CDR3 sequence: CASSLQGKTYEQYF. The CDR3 region has the DNA TGTGCCAGCAGCTTGCAAGGGAAAACCTACGAGCAGTACTTC.

The V and J genes are TRBV4-1 and TRBJ1-5, with TRBD1 as a possible D gene (6 bases). Germline values: CDR1 MGHRA, CDR2 YSYEKL. Trimming took 2 bases from V and 0 from J, leaving 17 bases between them. This CDR3 comprises 18 residues. Here the CDR3 DNA reads TGCGCCAGCAGCCAACCCTTTGCCCGGGACACTAGCAATCAGCCCCAGCATTTT. This translates into CASSQPFARDTSNQPQHF.

Regarding this clone: Other DNA sequences from this sample encode an identical CDR3 as well. The chain combines TRBV27 with TRBJ1-2; D uncertain. This CDR3 has 14 amino acids. V gave up 1 base and J gave up 1 base, with 7 bases separating them. Per the germline V gene, CDR1 is MNHEY and CDR2 is SMNVEV (reference sequence). The CDR3 DNA reads as TGTGCCAGCAGTTTATTTGCGGGTAACTATGGCTACACCTTC. Protein: CASSLFAGNYGYTF.

The CDR3: CASSLDSSGRTQYF. The CDR3 DNA reads TGCGCCAGCAGCTTGGATTCTAGCGGGAGAACCCAGTACTTC. The V and J genes are TRBV5-1 and TRBJ2-5, with 10 bases identical to TRBD2. V shed 0 bases and J 8 bases; nucleotides not matched to a gene: 4. The CDR3 loop spans 14 amino acids. In germline, CDR1 is SGHRS, CDR2 YFSETQ.

The chain uses TRBV29-1 and TRBJ1-2; the match to TRBD1 covers 9 bases. Trimming took 3 bases from V and 10 from J; bases not matched to a gene: 6. This CDR3 spans 12 amino acids. The germline CDR1 and CDR2 sequences are SQVTM and ANQGSEA. CDR3 in amino acids: CSVESIQGAYTF. As DNA, the CDR3 is TGCAGCGTTGAGTCGATACAGGGGGCCTACACCTTC.

The chain recombines TRBV10-1 with TRBJ2-7; TRBD1 matches at 8 bases. CDR3 length: 13 residues. Germline V gene lookup returns CDR1 WNHNN and CDR2 SYGVQD (reference sequence). V gave up 3 bases and J gave up 3 bases; unmatched junction bases: 1. The CDR3 region is CASSDGQGYEQYF. The CDR3 nucleotides are TGCGCCAGCAGTGATGGACAGGGCTACGAGCAGTACTTC.

This sequence joins TRBV7-9 and TRBJ2-3, with 7 bases aligning to TRBD2. With V trimmed by 5 bases and J by 0 bases, 8 bases remained unmatched. Germline CDR1 and CDR2: SEHNR and FQNEAQ (reference sequence). The CDR3 is 16 amino acids. Here the CDR3 DNA reads TGTGCCAGCAGCCCCTGGGGGGGGGTTAGCACAGATACGCAGTATTTT. This translates into CASSPWGGVSTDTQYF.

The chain uses TRBV10-3 and TRBJ2-2; maybe TRBD2 (5 bases). There are 18 residues in the CDR3. Germline lookup yields CDR1 ENHRY and CDR2 SYGVKD. The ends were cut back, 3 bases at V and 6 bases at J, with 23 bases in the middle. CDR3 residues: CAISEEGRRTLRSGELFF. CDR3 bases: TGTGCCATCAGTGAAGAGGGCAGGCGCACTTTACGGTCCGGGGAGCTGTTTTTT.

This clone has only one observation. The chain joins TRBV27 to TRBJ2-6, with D hard to call. The CDR3 length is 16 residues. From germline, CDR1 is MNHEY and CDR2 SMNVEV (reference sequence). V was pared by 5 bases and J by 0 bases, with 11 bases between. The CDR3, as DNA: TGTGCCAGCAGTGCGTGGCTCCTCTCTGGGGCCAACGTCCTGACTTTC. It encodes CASSAWLLSGANVLTF.

The V call is TRBV3-1 (or the pseudogene TRBV3-2), the J call TRBJ1-6, with a weak D call TRBD1 (5 bases). Trimming removed 1 base at V and 7 bases at J, with 17 bases between. The germline V gene encodes CDR1 LGHDT and CDR2 YNNKEL (reference sequence). The CDR3 extends over 17 amino acids. CDR3 nucleotide sequence: TGTGCCAGCAGCCAAGGGGTCAGGGAACTTTGGAATTCACCCCTCCACTTT. It encodes CASSQGVRELWNSPLHF.

This clone has just one count. This chain uses TRBV18 with TRBJ1-3, with D possibly TRBD1 on 6 matching bases. CDR1 and CDR2 from the germline V gene are KGHSH and LQKENI. The CDR3 is 15 amino acids. The V end lost 4 bases, the J end lost 4 bases, and 14 bases lay between the germline ends. The CDR3 here is CASSLDRPRGNTIYF. The CDR3, as DNA: TGTGCCAGCTCACTCGACAGGCCAAGGGGAAACACCATATATTTT.

The rearrangement joins TRBV6-5 to TRBJ1-2, with D hard to call. V was clipped by 8 bases and J by 4 bases, with 11 bases between them. CDR3 length equals 12 residues. Germline V gives CDR1 MNHEY, CDR2 SVGAGI. The CDR3 loop is CASDLDFYGYTF. In DNA form, the CDR3 reads TGTGCCAGCGATCTAGACTTCTATGGCTACACCTTC.

The chain combines TRBV7-9 with TRBJ1-6, with D unclear. Looked up from germline, CDR1 is SEHNR and CDR2 is FQNEAQ (reference sequence). This CDR3 is 12 amino acids long. V shed 5 bases and J shed 6 bases, with 5 bases lying between them. Written as DNA, the CDR3 is TGTGCCAGCAGCCGTATTAATTCACCCCTCCACTTT. It codes for CASSRINSPLHF.

This chain uses TRBV7-9 with TRBJ1-4, with 8 nucleotides matching TRBD1. CDR3 length: 15 amino acids. V shed 1 base, J shed 6 bases, and the junction held 4 bases outside the gene matches. From germline, CDR1 is SEHNR and CDR2 FQNEAQ (reference sequence). CDR3 coding DNA: TGTGCCAGCAGCTTAGTGGGACAGGCGTATGAAAAACTGTTTTTT. Protein product: CASSLVGQAYEKLFF. The full variable domain, rest sourced from reference TRBV7-9 and TRBJ1-4, is DTGVSQNPRHKITKRGQNVTFRCDPISEHNRLYWYRQTLGQGPEFLTYFQNEAQLEKSRLLSDRFSAERPKGSFSTLEIQRTEQGDSAMYLCASSLVGQAYEKLFFGSGTQLSVL.

The V call is TRBV24-1, the J call TRBJ2-3; 11 positions match TRBD2. Germline V gene data show CDR1 as KGHDR and CDR2 as SFDVKD. After removal of 9 bases from V and 5 bases from J, the junction contained 9 bases not matched to a gene. The CDR3 consists of 15 residues. This chain's CDR3 is CATGLSGGALDTQYF. CDR3 sequence (DNA): TGTGCCACCGGCCTTAGCGGGGGGGCCTTAGATACGCAGTATTTT.

This rearrangement joins TRBV6-5 to TRBJ1-2; D ambiguous. The CDR3 totals 14 residues. The germline V gene encodes CDR1 MNHEY and CDR2 SVGAGI. V gave up 2 bases and J gave up 8 bases, with 15 bases separating them. The CDR3 is CASSYGAPALGYTF. The DNA of the CDR3 is TGTGCCAGCAGTTACGGCGCCCCGGCTTTGGGCTACACCTTC.

This clone was detected only a few times. This chain connects TRBV27 to TRBJ1-1; maybe TRBD1 (6 bases). There are 14 residues in the CDR3. V gave up 8 bases and J gave up 2 bases, with 15 bases separating them. Germline V CDR1 and CDR2: MNHEY, SMNVEV (reference sequence). CDR3 sequence: CASFVKGTNTEAFF. DNA for the CDR3: TGTGCCAGCTTCGTTAAGGGGACAAACACTGAAGCTTTCTTT.

This clone has only a few counts. V gene TRBV5-5 combines with J gene TRBJ1-2; 11 positions match TRBD1. This CDR3 has 14 amino acids. Germline V gene data show CDR1 as SGHKS and CDR2 as YYEKEE (reference sequence). The junction had 6 bases not matched to a gene; V was cut back by 0 bases and J by 11 bases. The CDR3 DNA reads TGTGCCAGCAGCTTGGAAGGACAGGGGGCGCGGTACACCTTC. It specifies CASSLEGQGARYTF.

V gene TRBV6-5 combines with J gene TRBJ2-3, with 7 bases fitting TRBD2. CDR1 MNHEY and CDR2 SVGAGI come from the germline V gene. This CDR3 spans 14 amino acids. With V trimmed by 0 bases and J by 9 bases, 6 bases remained unmatched. The CDR3 sequence: CASSYSLGEGTQYF. As DNA, the CDR3 is TGTGCCAGCAGTTACTCACTGGGGGAGGGCACGCAGTATTTT.